The present T cell receptor beta chain was sequenced within a study of Ad26.COV2.S vaccination and SARS-CoV-2 variants. Assay used: immunoSEQ multiplex PCR; TCRdb lists only in-frame clones, some missing. The sample lists 350,000 to 500,000 clones, roughly nine tenths seen once, with just over 2.5% in the top ten. The CDR3 loop spans 14 amino acids. Germline V lookup: CDR1 GTSNPN, CDR2 SVGIG (reference sequence). The ends were cut back, 1 base at V and 3 bases at J, with 7 bases in the middle. Treatment indicated: some 20 received Ad26.COV2.S at low or high dose, single or two shots; several received placebo; per-sample allocation not given. The samples date from day 63 after the first vaccine or placebo injection. In Boston, the donor was an adult between 18-55 years of age.

The source was peripheral blood, collected in a trial of Ad26.COV2.S vaccine versus placebo. The receptor comes from a person between 18 and 60 years old who received the Ad26.COV2.S COVID-19 vaccine or a placebo. This chain links TRBV30 with TRBJ2-6; D gene unclear. CDR3 in DNA: TGTGCCTGGAGTGGGGGTTATGGGGCCAACGTCCTGACTTTC. The encoded protein is CAWSGGYGANVLTF.